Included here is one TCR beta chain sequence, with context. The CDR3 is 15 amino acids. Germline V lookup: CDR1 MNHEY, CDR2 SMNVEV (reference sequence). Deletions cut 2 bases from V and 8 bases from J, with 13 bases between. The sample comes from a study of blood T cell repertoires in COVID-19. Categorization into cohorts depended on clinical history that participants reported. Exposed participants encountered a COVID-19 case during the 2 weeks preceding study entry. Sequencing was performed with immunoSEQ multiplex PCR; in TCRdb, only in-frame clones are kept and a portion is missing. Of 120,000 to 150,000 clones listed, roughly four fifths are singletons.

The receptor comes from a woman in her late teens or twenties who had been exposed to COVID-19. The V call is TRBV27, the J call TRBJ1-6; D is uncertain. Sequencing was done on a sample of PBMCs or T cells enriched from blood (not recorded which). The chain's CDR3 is CASSLREGSYSPLHF. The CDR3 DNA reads TGTGCCAGCAGTTTACGGGAGGGTTCGTATTCACCCCTCCACTTT.